This T cell receptor beta chain comes out of a study of T cells in Graves' hyperthyroidism and ophthalmopathy. About the research overall: Peripheral blood specimens were obtained at initial diagnosis, prior to any treatment.

General observations from the study: A model of 13 V-J pairs discriminated ophthalmopathy from stable hyperthyroidism. Most expanded thyroid clonotypes above 0.001 recurred in blood.

Amplification targeted TCR beta CDR3 regions from RNA transcripts. The HTBI primer set drove a first-round RT-PCR of the TCR CDR3. TCRdb re-analysed the multiplex PCR reads in MiXCR, keeping a single row per CDR3 protein. The repertoire holds around 340,000 distinct CDR3 sequences, approximately 15% seen once, with roughly 24% in the top ten. This sample holds PBMCs from approximately 10 ml fresh peripheral blood. To note about this clonotype: No antigen is known for it. Since a much larger clone is just one base distant, this may be a read error.

Trimming cost V 8 bases and J 5 bases; bases outside gene matches: 10. Germline CDR1 is DFQATT and CDR2 is SNEGSKA (reference sequence). There are 13 residues in the CDR3. The sequenced sample consisted of blood. J is TRBJ1-2 and V is TRBV20-1; the match to TRBD1 covers 8 bases. The receptor was derived from a woman aged 25 to 39 with Graves' hyperthyroidism. CDR3 region: CSTTPGQVYGYTF. Here the CDR3 DNA reads TGCAGTACCACACCGGGACAGGTTTATGGCTACACCTTC.